The sample holds a few counts of the clone carrying this T cell receptor beta chain. Time point denoted: persistent/refractory GD, antithyroid drugs over 5 years with positive TRAb. Preparation of the TCR library used RNA extracted from PBMCs. CDR1 is GTSNPN, CDR2 SVGIG, per germline (reference sequence). The V and J ends lost 0 bases and 4 bases, in that order; junction bases with no gene match: 5. The CDR3 totals 14 residues. Relying on iRepertoire HTBI primers and Arm-PCR of CDR3 regions, the team built TCR beta libraries. MiXCR, applied by TCRdb to the multiplex PCR reads, yields one record per CDR3 protein. This table holds 600,000 to 800,000 distinct CDR3 sequences, 25% to 35% found once. This sample was included in a study of regulatory T cells in long-lasting Graves disease.

This receptor was obtained from a female donor with Graves disease. Sequenced material: peripheral blood mononuclear cells (PBMCs), taken when the disease was refractory, from a patient treated with antithyroid drugs. The chain has TRBV30 and TRBJ2-7; 8 bases line up with TRBD1. CDR3 sequence: CAWSVQTGAYEQYF. DNA of the CDR3: TGTGCCTGGAGTGTACAGACAGGGGCGTACGAGCAGTACTTC.